Reported below is one TCR beta chain. V was trimmed by 5 bases and J by 2 bases, leaving 13 bases between them. Germline CDR1 reads MNHEY; CDR2 reads SMNVEV (reference sequence). The CDR3 contains 14 residues. This record comes from a study of technical replicates of blood from a handful of donors. The method was immunoSEQ multiplex PCR; TCRdb's version includes in-frame clones alone and lacks a portion of them. The profile covers tens of thousands of clones, with more than 95% appearing a single time and 0.15% to 0.25% taken by the ten largest. This receptor was identified in a human donor in good health. The sample taken for sequencing was T cells isolated from PBMCs. The chain combines TRBV27 with TRBJ2-7, with unresolved D. CDR3 sequence reads: CASSPTLRPYEQYF. The DNA for the CDR3 is TGTGCCAGCAGTCCCACACTGAGGCCCTACGAGCAGTACTTC.